The clone carrying this T cell receptor (beta chain) was recorded many times. Its antigen is currently unknown. This sample is drawn from a study of T cells in Graves' hyperthyroidism and ophthalmopathy. Every diagnosis used clinical symptoms, serum thyroxine and TRAb, thyroid ultrasound and orbital computed tomography. Study results and caveats: Most thyroid clonotypes expanded above 0.001 were also detected in blood. A median around 6 months before onset, the model predicted ophthalmopathy.

What was amplified from RNA transcripts were TCR beta CDR3 regions. First-round RT-PCR with HTBI primers amplified the TCR CDR3 region. TCRdb called the multiplex PCR reads again in MiXCR, with one record for every CDR3 protein. The repertoire holds approximately 300,000 distinct CDR3 sequences, with over 15% as singletons. Source material: blood. This sequence originates from an older woman with Graves' ophthalmopathy.

The CDR3 here is CASSVTTGLPEAFF. In DNA, the CDR3 is TGCGCCAGCAGCGTAACAACAGGGCTTCCTGAAGCTTTCTTT. The genes are TRBV10-2 and TRBJ1-1, with D maybe TRBD1 (6 bases). CDR1 and CDR2 (germline): WSHSY, SAAADI. V was clipped by 6 bases and J by 6 bases, with 17 bases between them. The CDR3 has 14 amino acids.